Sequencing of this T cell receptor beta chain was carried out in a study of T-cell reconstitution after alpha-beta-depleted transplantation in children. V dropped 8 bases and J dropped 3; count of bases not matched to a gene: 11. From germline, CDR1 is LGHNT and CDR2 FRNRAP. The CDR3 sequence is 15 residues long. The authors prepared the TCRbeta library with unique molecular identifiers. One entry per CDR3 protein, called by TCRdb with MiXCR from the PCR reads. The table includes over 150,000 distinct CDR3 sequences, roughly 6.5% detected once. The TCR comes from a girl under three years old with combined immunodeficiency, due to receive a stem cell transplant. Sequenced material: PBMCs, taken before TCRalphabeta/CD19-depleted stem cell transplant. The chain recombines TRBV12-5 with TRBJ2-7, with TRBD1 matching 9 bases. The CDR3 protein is CASKFGTGFLYEQYF. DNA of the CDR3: TGTGCTAGTAAGTTCGGGACAGGGTTTCTCTACGAGCAGTACTTC.